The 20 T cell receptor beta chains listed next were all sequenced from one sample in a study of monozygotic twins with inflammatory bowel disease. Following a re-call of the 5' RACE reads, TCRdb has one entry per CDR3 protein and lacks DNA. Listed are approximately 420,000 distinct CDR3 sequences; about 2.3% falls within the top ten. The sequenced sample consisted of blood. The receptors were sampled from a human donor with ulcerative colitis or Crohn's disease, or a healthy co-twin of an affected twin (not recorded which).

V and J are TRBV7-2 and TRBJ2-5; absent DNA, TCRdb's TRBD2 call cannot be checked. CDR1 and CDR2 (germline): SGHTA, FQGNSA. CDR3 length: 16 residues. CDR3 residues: CASSLGTSGRGETQYF.

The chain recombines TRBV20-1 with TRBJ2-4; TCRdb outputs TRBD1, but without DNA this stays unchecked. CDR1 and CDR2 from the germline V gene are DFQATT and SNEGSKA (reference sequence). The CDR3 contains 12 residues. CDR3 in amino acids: CSARDGRGIQYF.

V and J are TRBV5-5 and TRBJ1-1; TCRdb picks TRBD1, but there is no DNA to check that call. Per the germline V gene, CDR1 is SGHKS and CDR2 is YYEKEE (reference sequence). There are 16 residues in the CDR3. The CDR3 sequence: CASSSWTGARNTEAFF.

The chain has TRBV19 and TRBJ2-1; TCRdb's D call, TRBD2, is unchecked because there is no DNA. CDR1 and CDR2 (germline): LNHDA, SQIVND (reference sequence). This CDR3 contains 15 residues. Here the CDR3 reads CASSMRIRAYKEQFF.

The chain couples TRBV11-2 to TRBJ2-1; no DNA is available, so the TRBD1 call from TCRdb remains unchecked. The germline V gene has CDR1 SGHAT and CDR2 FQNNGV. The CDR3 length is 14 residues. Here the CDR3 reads CASSSSGGYNEQFF.

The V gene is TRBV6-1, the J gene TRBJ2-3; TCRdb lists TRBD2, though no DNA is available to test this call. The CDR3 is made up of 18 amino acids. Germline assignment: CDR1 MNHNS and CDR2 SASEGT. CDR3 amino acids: CASRPPLAGGWVTDTQYF.

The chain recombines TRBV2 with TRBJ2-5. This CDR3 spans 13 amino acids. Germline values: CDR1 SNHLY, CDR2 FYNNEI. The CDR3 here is CASSEVQGGAQYF.

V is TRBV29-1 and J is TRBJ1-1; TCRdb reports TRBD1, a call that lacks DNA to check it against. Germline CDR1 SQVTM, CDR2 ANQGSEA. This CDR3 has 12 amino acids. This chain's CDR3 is CSAQGFITEAFF. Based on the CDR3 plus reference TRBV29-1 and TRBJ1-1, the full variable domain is SAVISQKPSRDICQRGTSLTIQCQVDSQVTMMFWYRQQPGQSLTLIATANQGSEATYESGFVIDKFPISRPNLTFSTLTVSNMSPEDSSIYLCSAQGFITEAFFGQGTRLTVV.

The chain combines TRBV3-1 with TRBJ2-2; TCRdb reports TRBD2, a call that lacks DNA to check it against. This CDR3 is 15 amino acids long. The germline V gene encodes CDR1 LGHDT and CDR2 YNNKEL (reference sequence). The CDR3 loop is CASSQASVNTGELFF.

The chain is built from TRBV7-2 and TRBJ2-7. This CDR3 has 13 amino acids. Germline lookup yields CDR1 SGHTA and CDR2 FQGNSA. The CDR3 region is CASTATGSGEQYF.

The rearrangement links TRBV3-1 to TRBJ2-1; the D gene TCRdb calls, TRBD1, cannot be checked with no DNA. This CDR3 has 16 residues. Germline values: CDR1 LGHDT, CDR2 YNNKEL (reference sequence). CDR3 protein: CASSPGPPRPYNEQFF.

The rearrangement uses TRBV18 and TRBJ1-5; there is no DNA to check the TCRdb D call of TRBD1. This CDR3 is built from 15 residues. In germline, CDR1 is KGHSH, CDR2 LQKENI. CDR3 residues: CASSRTGGNNQPQHF.

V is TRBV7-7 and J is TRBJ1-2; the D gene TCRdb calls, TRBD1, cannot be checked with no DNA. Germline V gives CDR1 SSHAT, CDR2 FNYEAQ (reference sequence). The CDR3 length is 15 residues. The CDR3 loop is CASSAHRIPNYGYTF.

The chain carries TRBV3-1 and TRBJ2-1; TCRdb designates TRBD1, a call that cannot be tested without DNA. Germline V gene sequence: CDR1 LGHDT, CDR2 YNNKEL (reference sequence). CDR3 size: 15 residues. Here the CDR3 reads CASSVRDRVIDEQFF.

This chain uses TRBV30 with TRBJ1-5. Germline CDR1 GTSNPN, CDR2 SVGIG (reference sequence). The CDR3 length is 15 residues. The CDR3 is CAWSVGQLAHQPQHF.

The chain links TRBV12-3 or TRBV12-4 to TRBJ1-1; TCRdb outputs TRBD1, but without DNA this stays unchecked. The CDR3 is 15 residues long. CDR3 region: CASSLTGAVNTEAFF.

CDR3 loop: CASSLDTGWRTGELFF. J is TRBJ2-2 and V is TRBV7-6; the TRBD1 assignment by TCRdb is unverifiable without DNA. The germline V gene encodes CDR1 SGHVS and CDR2 FNYEAQ. CDR3 length: 16 amino acids.

This chain's CDR3 is CASSLGGAPNSPLHF. The V gene is TRBV12-3 or TRBV12-4, the J gene TRBJ1-6. The CDR3 runs to 15 residues.

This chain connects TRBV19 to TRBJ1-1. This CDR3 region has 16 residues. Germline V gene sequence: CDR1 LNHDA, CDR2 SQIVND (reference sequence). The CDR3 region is CASSIRREGKDTEAFF.

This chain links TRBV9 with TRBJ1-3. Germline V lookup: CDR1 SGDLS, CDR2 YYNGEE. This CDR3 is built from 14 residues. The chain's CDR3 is CASSGGGSGNTIYF.